This TCR beta chain was recorded in a study of blood T cell repertoires in COVID-19. Across the study: COVID-19 samples collected from the United States, Italy and Spain covered acute and convalescent phases. The analysed material was cDNA or gDNA that came from T cells, B-cell-depleted T cells, or PBMCs.

Participants were aged roughly 18 to 100 years from approximately 25 US areas. Trimming cost V 0 bases and J 9 bases, with 21 bases left between them. CDR1 is MDHEN and CDR2 is SYDVKM in the germline V gene. CDR3 length: 17 residues. Original processing methods: Amplification with reference gene primers provided the estimates of nucleated cell counts. Libraries were prepared by immunoSEQ multiplex PCR; TCRdb keeps only in-frame clonotypes and omits some of them. The V and J calls and the clone size are those of that table, but D and trimming were determined from the DNA. The table shows approximately 250,000 clones, with more than 80% occurring only once.

The sample comprised PBMCs or T cells enriched from blood (not recorded which). The J gene is TRBJ1-5, the V gene TRBV28; maybe TRBD1 (5 bases). The TCR originated in a woman in her 30s with acute COVID-19. CDR3 DNA: TGTGCCAGCAGTTTATGGGATTTGGGGCAGGGCTCGTCGCCCCAGCATTTT. Amino acid sequence: CASSLWDLGQGSSPQHF.